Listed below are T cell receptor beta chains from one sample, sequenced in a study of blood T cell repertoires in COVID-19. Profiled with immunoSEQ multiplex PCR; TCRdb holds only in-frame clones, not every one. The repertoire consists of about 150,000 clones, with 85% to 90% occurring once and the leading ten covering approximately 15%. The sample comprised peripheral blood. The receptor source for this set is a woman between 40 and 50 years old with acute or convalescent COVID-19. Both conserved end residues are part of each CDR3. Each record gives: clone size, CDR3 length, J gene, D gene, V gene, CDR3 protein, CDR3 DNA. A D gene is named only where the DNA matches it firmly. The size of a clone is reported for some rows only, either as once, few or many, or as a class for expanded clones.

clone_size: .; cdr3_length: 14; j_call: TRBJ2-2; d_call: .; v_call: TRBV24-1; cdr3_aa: CATRGVINTGELFF; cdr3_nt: TGTGCCACCAGGGGAGTGATAAACACCGGGGAGCTGTTTTTT
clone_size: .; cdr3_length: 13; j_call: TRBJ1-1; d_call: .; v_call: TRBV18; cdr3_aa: CASSPSGNTEAFF; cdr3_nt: TGTGCCAGCTCACCATCGGGAAACACTGAAGCTTTCTTT
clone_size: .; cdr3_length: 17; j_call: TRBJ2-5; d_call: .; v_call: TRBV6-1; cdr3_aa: CASSEFVPEQGRETQYF; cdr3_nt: TGTGCCAGCAGTGAATTCGTGCCGGAACAGGGCCGAGAGACCCAGTACTTC
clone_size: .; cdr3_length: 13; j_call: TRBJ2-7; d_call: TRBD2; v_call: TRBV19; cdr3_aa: CASSIREEYEQYF; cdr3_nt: TGTGCCAGTAGTATACGGGAGGAATACGAGCAGTACTTC
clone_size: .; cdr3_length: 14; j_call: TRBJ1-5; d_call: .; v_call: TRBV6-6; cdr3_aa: CASSEGQSNQPQHF; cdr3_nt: TGTGCCAGCAGCGAAGGACAGAGCAATCAGCCCCAGCATTTT
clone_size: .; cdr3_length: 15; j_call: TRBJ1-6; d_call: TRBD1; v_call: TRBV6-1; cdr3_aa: CASSEMGQGFSPLHF; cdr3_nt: TGTGCCAGCAGTGAAATGGGACAGGGGTTTTCACCCCTCCACTTT
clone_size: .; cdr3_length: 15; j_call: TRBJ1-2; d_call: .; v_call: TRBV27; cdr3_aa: CASSFLSGQISGYTF; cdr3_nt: TGTGCCAGCAGTTTTTTATCCGGACAGATTAGTGGCTACACCTTC
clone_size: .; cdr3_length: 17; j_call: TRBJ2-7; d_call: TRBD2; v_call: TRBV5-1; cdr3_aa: CASTPSGQGTSSYEQYF; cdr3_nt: TGCGCCAGCACCCCCTCAGGGCAGGGGACTAGCTCCTACGAGCAGTACTTC
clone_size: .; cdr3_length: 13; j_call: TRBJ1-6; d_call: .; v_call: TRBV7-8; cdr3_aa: CASRPGPTDTLHF; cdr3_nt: TGTGCCAGCAGACCCGGGCCAACGGACACCCTCCACTTT
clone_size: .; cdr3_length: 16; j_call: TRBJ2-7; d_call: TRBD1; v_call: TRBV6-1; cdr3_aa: CASSAGQGANSYEQYF; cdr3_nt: TGTGCCAGCAGTGCGGGACAGGGGGCGAACTCCTACGAGCAGTACTTC
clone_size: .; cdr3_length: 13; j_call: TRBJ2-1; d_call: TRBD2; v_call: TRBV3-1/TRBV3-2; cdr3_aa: CASSQRTSGGQFF; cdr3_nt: TGTGCCAGCAGCCAAAGGACTAGCGGGGGGCAGTTCTTC
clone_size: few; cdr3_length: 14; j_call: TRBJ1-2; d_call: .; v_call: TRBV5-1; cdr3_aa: CASSLGRGFYGYTF; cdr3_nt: TGCGCCAGCAGCTTGGGACGGGGATTTTACGGCTACACCTTC
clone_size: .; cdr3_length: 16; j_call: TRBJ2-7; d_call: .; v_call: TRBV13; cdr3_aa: CASSLLRSGGTYEQYF; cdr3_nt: TGTGCCAGCAGCTTACTGAGGAGTGGGGGGACGTACGAGCAGTACTTC
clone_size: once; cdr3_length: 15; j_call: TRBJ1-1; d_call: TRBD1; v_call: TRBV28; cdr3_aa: CASRGGQGGGTEAFF; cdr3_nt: TGTGCCAGCAGGGGCGGACAGGGAGGTGGCACTGAAGCTTTCTTT
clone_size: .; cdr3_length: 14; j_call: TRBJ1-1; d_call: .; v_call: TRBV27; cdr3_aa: CASSLRRVNTEAFF; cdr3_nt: TGTGCCAGCAGTTTACGGAGGGTTAACACTGAAGCTTTCTTT
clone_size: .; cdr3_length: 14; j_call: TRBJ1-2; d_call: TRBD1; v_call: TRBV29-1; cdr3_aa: CSAGGGQENYGYTF; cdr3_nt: TGCAGCGCTGGGGGCGGACAGGAGAACTATGGCTACACCTTC
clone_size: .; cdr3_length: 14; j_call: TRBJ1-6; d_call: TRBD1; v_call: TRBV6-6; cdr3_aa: CASSYDRANSPLHF; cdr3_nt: TGTGCCAGCAGTTACGACAGGGCGAATTCACCCCTCCACTTT
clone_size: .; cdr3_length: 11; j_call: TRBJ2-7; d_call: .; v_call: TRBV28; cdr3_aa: CASKTTYEQYF; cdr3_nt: TGTGCCAGCAAGACAACCTACGAGCAGTACTTC
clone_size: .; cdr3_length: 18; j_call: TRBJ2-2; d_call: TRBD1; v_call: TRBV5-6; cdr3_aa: CASSAGTTGTGPTGELFF; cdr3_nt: TGTGCCAGCAGCGCGGGAACGACCGGGACAGGACCGACCGGGGAGCTGTTTTTT
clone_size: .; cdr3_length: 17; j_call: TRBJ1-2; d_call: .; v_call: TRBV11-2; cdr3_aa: CASSLDIQSGDSGGYTF; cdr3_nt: TGTGCCAGCAGCTTAGATATCCAGTCTGGGGACTCGGGAGGCTACACCTTC
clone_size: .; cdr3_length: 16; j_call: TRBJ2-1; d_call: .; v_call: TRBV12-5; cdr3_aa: CASGLVTRGPNNEQFF; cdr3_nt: TGTGCTAGTGGTTTGGTAACGCGGGGTCCCAACAATGAGCAGTTCTTC
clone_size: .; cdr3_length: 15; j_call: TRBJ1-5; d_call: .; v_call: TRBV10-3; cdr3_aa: CAISESGSSNQPQHF; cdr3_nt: TGTGCCATCAGTGAGAGCGGGTCGAGCAATCAGCCCCAGCATTTT
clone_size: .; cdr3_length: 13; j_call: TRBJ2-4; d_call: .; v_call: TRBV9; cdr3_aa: CASSREPKNIQYF; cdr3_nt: TGTGCCAGCAGCCGAGAACCGAAAAACATTCAGTACTTC
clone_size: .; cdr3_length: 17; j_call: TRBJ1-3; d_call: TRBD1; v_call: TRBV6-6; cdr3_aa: CASSRRRQGASGNTIYF; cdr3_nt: TGTGCCAGCAGTCGACGAAGACAGGGGGCTTCAGGAAACACCATATATTTT
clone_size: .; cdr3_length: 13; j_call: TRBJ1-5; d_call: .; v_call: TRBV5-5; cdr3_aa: CASSKDSDQPQHF; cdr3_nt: TGTGCCAGCAGCAAGGACAGCGACCAGCCCCAGCATTTT
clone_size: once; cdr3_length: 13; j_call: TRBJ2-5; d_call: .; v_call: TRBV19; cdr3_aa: CASSISGEETQYF; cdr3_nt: TGTGCCAGTAGTATATCAGGGGAAGAGACCCAGTACTTC
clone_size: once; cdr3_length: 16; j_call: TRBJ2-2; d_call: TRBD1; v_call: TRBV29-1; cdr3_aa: CSVYNQQGANTGELFF; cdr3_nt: TGCAGCGTCTATAATCAACAGGGGGCGAACACCGGGGAGCTGTTTTTT